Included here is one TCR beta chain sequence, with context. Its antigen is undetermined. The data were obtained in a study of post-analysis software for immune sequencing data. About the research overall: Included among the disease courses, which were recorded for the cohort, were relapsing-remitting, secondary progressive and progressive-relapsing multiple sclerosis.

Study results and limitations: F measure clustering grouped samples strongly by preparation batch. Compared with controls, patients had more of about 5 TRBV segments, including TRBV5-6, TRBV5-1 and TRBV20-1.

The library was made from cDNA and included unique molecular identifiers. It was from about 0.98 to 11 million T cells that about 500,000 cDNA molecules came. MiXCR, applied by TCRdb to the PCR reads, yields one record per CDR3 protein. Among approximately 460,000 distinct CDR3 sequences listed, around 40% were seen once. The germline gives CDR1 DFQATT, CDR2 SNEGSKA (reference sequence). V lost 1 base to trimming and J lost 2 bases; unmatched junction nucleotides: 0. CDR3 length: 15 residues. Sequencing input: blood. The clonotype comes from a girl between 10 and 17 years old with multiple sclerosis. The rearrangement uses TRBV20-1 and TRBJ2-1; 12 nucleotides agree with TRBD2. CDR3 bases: TGCAGTGCTAGAGGACTAGCGGGAGCCTACAATGAGCAGTTCTTC. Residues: CSARGLAGAYNEQFF.